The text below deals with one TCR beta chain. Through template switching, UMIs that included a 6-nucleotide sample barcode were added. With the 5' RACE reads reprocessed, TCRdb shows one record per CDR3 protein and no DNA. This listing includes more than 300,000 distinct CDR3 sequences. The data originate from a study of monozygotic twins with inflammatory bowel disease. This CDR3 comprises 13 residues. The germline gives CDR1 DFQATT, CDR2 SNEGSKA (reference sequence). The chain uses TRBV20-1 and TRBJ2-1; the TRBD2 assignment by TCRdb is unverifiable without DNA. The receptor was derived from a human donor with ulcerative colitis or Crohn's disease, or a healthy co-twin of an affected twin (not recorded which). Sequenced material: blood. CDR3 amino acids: CSPGLAGINEQFF.